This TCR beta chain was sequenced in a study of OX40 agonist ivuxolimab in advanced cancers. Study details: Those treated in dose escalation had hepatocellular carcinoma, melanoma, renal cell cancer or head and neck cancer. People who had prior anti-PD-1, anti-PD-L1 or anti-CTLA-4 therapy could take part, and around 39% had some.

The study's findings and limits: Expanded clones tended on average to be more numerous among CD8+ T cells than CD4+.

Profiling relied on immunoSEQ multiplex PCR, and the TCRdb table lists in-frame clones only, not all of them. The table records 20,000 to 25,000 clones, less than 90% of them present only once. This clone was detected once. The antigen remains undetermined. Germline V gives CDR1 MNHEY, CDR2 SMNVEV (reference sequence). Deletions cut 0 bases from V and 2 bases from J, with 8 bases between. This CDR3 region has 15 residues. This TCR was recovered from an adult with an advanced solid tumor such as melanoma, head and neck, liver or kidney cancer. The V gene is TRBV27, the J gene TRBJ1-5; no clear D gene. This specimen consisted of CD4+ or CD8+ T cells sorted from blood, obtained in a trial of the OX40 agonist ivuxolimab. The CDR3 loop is CASSLSVAGNQPQHF. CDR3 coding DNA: TGTGCCAGCAGTTTATCGGTGGCTGGCAATCAGCCCCAGCATTTT.